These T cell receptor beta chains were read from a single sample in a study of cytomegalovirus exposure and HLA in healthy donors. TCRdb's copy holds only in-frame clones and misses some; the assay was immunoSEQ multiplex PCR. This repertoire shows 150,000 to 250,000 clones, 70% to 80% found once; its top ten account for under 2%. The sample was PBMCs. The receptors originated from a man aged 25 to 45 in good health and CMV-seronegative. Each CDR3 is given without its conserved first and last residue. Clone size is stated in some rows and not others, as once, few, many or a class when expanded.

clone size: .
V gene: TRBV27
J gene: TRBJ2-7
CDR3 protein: ASSLGQPPYEQY

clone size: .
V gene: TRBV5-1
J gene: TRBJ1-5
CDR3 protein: ASSLDGSNQPQH

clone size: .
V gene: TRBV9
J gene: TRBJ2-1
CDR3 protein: ASSGLDRSSYNEQF

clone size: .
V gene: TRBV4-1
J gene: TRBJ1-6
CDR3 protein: ASSQRQSSYNSPLH

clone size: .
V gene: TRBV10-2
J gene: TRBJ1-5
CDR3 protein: ASSERGGSGSGPQH

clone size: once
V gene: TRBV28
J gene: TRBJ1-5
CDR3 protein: ASSRTGTVLNQPQH

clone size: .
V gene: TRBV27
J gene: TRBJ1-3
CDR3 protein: ASSSFTGSLTGNTIY

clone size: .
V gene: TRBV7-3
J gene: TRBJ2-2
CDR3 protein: ASSSTANTGELF

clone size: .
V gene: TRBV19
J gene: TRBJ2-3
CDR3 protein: ASSISRVGTDTQY

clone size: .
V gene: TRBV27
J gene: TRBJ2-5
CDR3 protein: ASSHRLAETQY

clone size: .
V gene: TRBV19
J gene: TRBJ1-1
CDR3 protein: ASIQENTEAF

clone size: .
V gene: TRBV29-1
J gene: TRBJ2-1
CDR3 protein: SVDWSGNEQF

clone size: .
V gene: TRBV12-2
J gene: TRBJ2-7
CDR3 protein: ASRFPIRTSGRLNSYEQY

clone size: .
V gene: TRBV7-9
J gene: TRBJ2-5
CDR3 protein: ASSLEQGAQETQY

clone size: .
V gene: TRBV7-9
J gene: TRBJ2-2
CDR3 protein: ASSPTGTGELF

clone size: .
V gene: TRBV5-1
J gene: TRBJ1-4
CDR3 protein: ASSFLGTKEKLF

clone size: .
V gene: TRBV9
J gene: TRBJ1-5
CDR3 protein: ASSPGLPPGQPQH

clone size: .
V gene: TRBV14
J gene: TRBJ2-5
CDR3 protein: ASSQDIGGPETQY

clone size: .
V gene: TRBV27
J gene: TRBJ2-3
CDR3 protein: ASSPGGPDTQY

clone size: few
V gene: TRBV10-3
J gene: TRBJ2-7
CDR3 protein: AITRTGKNEQY

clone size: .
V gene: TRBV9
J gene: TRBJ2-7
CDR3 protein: ASSVGAGSYEQY

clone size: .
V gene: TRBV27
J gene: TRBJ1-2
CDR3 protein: ASSLSGTGRSNYGYT

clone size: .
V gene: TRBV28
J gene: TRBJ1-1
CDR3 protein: ASSLLGGLLNTEAF

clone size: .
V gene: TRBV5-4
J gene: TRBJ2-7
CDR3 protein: ASSRVASGIGEQY

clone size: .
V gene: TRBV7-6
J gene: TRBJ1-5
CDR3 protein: ASSAGGNQPQH

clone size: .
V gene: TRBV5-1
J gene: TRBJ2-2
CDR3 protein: ASSLKGRGSPGGELF

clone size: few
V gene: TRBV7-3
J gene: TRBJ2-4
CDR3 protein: ASSLTPASGRGNIQY

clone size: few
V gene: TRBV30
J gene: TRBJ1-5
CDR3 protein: AWSMGREQPQH

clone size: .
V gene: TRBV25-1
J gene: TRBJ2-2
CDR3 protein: ASSESDSRNTGELF

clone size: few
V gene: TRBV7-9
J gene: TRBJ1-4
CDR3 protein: ASSLGSPGQGEKLF

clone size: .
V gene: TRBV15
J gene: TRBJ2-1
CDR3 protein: ATSGGTSGILGEQF

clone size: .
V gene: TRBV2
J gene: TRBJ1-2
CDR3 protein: ASSEAGGSYGYT

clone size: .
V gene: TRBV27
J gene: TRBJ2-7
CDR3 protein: ASSPLGQTSYEQY

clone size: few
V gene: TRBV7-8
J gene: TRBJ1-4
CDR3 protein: ASSRTGEKLF

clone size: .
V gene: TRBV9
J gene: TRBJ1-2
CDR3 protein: ASSGPDRGKGYT

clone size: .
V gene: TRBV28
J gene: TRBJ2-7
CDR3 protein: ASQRGYPSYEQY

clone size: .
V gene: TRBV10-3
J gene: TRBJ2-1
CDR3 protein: AISGLMIQGSYNEQF

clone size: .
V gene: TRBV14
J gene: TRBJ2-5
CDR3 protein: ASSQGTGGSQTQY

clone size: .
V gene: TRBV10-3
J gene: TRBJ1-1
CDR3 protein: AISAEAREAF

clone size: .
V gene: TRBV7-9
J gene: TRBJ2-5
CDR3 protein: ASVPGQTGEETQY

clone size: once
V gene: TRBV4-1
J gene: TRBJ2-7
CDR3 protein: ASSLGAPEVQY

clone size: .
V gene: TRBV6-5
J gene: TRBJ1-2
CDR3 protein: ASSQTGIFYGYT

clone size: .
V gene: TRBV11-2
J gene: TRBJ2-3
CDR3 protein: ASSYRTSGLDTQY

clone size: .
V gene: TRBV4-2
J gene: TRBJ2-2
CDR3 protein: ASSLGLAGGPTGELF

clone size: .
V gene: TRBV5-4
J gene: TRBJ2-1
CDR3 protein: ASSSQRERSYNEQF

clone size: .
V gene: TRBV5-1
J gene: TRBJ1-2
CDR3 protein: ASSLAPPNGYT

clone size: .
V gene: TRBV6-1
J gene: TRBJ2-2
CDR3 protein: ASSELQGAGELF

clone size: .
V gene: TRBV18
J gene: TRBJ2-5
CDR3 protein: ASSPGLAGSETQY

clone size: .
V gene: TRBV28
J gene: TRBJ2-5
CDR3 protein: ASSLRTGGKETQY

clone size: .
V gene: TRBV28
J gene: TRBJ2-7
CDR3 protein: ASSVGRGSYEQY

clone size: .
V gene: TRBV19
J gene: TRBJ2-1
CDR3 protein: ASSEYNEQF

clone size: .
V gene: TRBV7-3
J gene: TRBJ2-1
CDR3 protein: ASSPEQPSGEQF

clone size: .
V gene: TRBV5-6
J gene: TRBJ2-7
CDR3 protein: ASSLGNPLSSYEQY

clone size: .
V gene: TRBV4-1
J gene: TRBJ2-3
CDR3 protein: ASSQVASAAILY

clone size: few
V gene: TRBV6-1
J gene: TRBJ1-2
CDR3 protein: ASSEARGLYGYT

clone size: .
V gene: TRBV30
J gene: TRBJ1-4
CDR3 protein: AARSGAGTGEKLF